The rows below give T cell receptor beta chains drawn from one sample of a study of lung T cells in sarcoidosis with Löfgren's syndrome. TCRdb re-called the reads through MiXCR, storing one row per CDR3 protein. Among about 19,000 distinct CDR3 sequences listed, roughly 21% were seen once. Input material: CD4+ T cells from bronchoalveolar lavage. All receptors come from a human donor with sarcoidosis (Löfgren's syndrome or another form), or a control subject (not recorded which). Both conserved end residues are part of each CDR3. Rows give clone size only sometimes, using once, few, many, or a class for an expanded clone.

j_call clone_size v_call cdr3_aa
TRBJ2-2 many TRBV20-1 CSARAERDHTGELFF
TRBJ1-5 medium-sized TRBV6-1 CASSPARRRNQPQHF
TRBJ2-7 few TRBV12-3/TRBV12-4 CASKPLTAPGEQYF
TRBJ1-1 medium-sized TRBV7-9 CASSLTGGTEAFF
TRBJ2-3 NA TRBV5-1 CASSLLDVTGTQYF
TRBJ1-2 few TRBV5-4 CASSSAGEENGYTF
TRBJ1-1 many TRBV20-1 CSARPGGGGEAFF
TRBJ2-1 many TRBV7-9 CASSLSIVGRYQPDEQFF
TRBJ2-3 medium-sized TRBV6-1 CASSRGQSRRNTQYF
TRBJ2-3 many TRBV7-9 CASGNTDTQYF
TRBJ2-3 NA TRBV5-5 CASSPGLAGGERTQYF
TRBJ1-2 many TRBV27 CASSLRLGLGYGYTF
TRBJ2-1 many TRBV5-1 CASSLAEVSGYNEQFF
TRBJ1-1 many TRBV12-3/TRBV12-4 CASSLHRRAEAFF
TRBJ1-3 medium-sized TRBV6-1 CASSRTFSSGNTIYF
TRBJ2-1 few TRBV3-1 CASSHPAAGQFF
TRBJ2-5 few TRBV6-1 CASSPTFGRPTQYF
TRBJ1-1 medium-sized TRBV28 CASSLLTLNTEAFF
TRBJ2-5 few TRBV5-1 CASSPLPTGGETQYF
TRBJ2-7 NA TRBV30 CAWNRGSQYYEQYF
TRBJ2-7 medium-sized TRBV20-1 CSAKGAGDYLSYEQYF
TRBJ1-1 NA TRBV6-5 CASTGQRGGETFF
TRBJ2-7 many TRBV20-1 CSARQGSSYEQYF
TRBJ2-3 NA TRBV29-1 CSARDGGTDTQYF
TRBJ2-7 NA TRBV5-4 CASSSWGRFSSEQYF
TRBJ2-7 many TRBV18 CASSPVPGGGYEQYF